The clone carrying this T cell receptor beta chain was observed at least ten times. The antigen is not known. This specimen comes from a study of T cells in Graves' hyperthyroidism and ophthalmopathy. Uncontrolled infections, other autoimmune diseases, pregnancy or lactation led to exclusion of patients. Findings and limits, study-wide: Among clonotypes expanded in thyroid above 0.001, most were also found in blood.

The source material, RNA transcripts, was used to amplify TCR beta CDR3 regions. HTBI primers were employed in a first-round RT-PCR of the TCR CDR3. A single record per CDR3 protein comes from TCRdb applying MiXCR to the multiplex PCR reads. The table lists nearly 600,000 distinct CDR3 sequences, 11% to 15% of them singletons. Trimming removed 5 bases at V and 0 bases at J, with 11 bases between. CDR3 size: 15 residues. Germline V gene lookup returns CDR1 SNHLY and CDR2 FYNNEI. Sequenced sample: blood. This TCR derives from a woman younger than 35 with Graves' ophthalmopathy. The rearrangement uses TRBV2 and TRBJ1-5; D gene unclear. CDR3 DNA: TGTGCCAGCAGTATGGACGGTTATAGCAATCAGCCCCAGCATTTT. Its protein is CASSMDGYSNQPQHF.